A single sample is the source of the 30 T cell receptor beta chains below, sequenced in a study of T cell changes during pregnancy in multiple sclerosis. The assay was immunoSEQ multiplex PCR, and TCRdb's table has in-frame clones only and misses some. The data contain more than 35,000 clones, 70% to 90% of them singletons. The sequenced sample was CD4+ T cells from peripheral blood mononuclear cells, obtained in the first trimester of pregnancy. The receptors shown here come from a female donor with multiple sclerosis, enrolled in a pregnancy study.

CDR3 nucleotides: TGTGCCAGCAGCCCCGGGACAGAGCATTCACCCCTCCACTTT. Protein sequence: CASSPGTEHSPLHF. The chain carries TRBV14 and TRBJ1-6; TRBD1 matches at 7 bases. V dropped 4 bases and J dropped 8; count of bases not matched to a gene: 5. Germline values: CDR1 SGHDN, CDR2 FVKESK. CDR3 length: 14 amino acids.

This sequence joins TRBV7-3 and TRBJ2-1; TRBD2 aligns across 9 bases. Germline V CDR1 and CDR2: SGHTA, FQGTGA. V lost 2 bases, J lost 0 bases, and 5 bases stayed unmatched. The CDR3 spans 17 residues. Here the CDR3 DNA reads TGTGCCAGCAGCTTATTTAGCGGGAGTAGCTCCTACAATGAGCAGTTCTTC. Translated, it gives CASSLFSGSSSYNEQFF. Combining the CDR3 with reference TRBV7-3 and TRBJ2-1 gives the whole variable domain GAGVSQTPSNKVTEKGKYVELRCDPISGHTALYWYRQSLGQGPEFLIYFQGTGAADDSGLPNDRFFAVRPEGSVSTLKIQRTERGDSAVYLCASSLFSGSSSYNEQFFGPGTRLTVL.

CDR3: CAWSVHTGGLETQYF. In DNA form, the CDR3 reads TGTGCCTGGAGTGTACACACCGGGGGGCTGGAGACCCAGTACTTC. The V call is TRBV30, the J call TRBJ2-5; D might be TRBD2 (7 bases). CDR1 is GTSNPN and CDR2 is SVGIG in the germline V gene (reference sequence). The CDR3 loop spans 15 amino acids. V dropped 0 bases and J dropped 5 bases, with 16 bases sitting between them.

In this sample, this clone turned up once. V is TRBV6-5 and J is TRBJ1-2, with D tentatively TRBD1 (6 bases). The V end was cut by 0 bases, the J end by 5 bases, with 13 bases between. CDR3 length equals 15 residues. The V gene's germline CDR1 is MNHEY and CDR2 SVGAGI. DNA for the CDR3: TGTGCCAGCAGTTACTCGGGAGGGGGAAGGTATGGCTACACCTTC. Translation gives CASSYSGGGRYGYTF.

CDR3 in amino acids: CASSKRGPLNTEAFF. The CDR3 DNA sequence: TGTGCCAGCAGTAAAAGGGGGCCGCTGAACACTGAAGCTTTCTTT. The chain links TRBV2 to TRBJ1-1; 7 nucleotides line up with TRBD1. Per the germline V gene, CDR1 is SNHLY and CDR2 is FYNNEI. The CDR3 loop spans 15 amino acids. The trim removed 5 bases at V and 0 bases at J, leaving 6 bases unmatched.

This sequence joins TRBV6-1 and TRBJ2-1, with D tentatively TRBD1 (5 bases). The CDR3 consists of 13 residues. Trimming took off 4 bases at V and 10 bases at J, with 14 bases between the two ends. Per germline, CDR1 MNHNS and CDR2 SASEGT. CDR3 DNA: TGTGCCAGCAGTGGGACCAGACAGAGCGAGCAGTTCTTC. This encodes CASSGTRQSEQFF.

The rearrangement joins TRBV5-4 to TRBJ1-2; no clear D gene. Germline assignment: CDR1 SGHNT and CDR2 YYREEE (reference sequence). This CDR3 has 14 amino acids. V was cut by 4 bases and J by 0 bases, with 10 bases left in between. The CDR3 DNA reads as TGTGCCAGCAGCCGCCCGACTACTAACTATGGCTACACCTTC. Protein: CASSRPTTNYGYTF.

This CDR3 is CASSLEGSGANVLTF. DNA of the CDR3: TGTGCCAGCAGTTTGGAGGGGTCTGGGGCCAACGTCCTGACTTTC. The chain links TRBV27 to TRBJ2-6, with D tentatively TRBD2 (6 bases). The germline V gene has CDR1 MNHEY and CDR2 SMNVEV (reference sequence). With 3 bases removed from V and 1 base from J, the gap between germline ends came to 7 bases. The length of the CDR3 is 15 residues. Filled out from reference TRBV27 and TRBJ2-6, the complete variable domain reads EAQVTQNPRYLITVTGKKLTVTCSQNMNHEYMSWYRQDPGLGLRQIYYSMNVEVTDKGDVPEGYKVSRKEKRNFPLILESPSPNQTSLYFCASSLEGSGANVLTFGAGSRLTVL.

The chain combines TRBV2 with TRBJ2-2, with 8 bases aligning to TRBD2. V trimming: 4 bases; J trimming: 3 bases; junction bases outside the gene matches: 7. Germline V gene sequence: CDR1 SNHLY, CDR2 FYNNEI. The CDR3 is 16 residues long. This CDR3 is CASSARAGGDTGELFF. As DNA, the CDR3 is TGTGCCAGCAGTGCACGTGCGGGGGGAGACACCGGGGAGCTGTTTTTT.

Only one count was recorded for this clone. The chain has TRBV7-8 and TRBJ1-5; TRBD1 matches at 12 bases. This CDR3 has 15 residues. Per germline, CDR1 SGHVS and CDR2 FQNEAQ. Trimming cost V 1 base and J 7 bases; bases outside gene matches: 2. CDR3 coding DNA: TGTGCCAGCAGCTTAGAGGGGACAGGGGGCCAGCCCCAGCATTTT. Its protein product is CASSLEGTGGQPQHF.

The CDR3 bases are TGTGCCAGCAGTGGACAGGGAAATTCACCCCTCCACTTT. Translated, it gives CASSGQGNSPLHF. The genes are TRBV2 and TRBJ1-6, with 7 bases identical to TRBD1. This CDR3 has 13 amino acids. Germline loops: CDR1 SNHLY, CDR2 FYNNEI. V lost 4 bases and J lost 7; bases outside the gene matches: 1.

The chain is built from TRBV29-1 and TRBJ2-7; D is perhaps TRBD2 (6 bases). The length of the CDR3 is 13 residues. Between the trimmed V and J ends, which lost 7 bases and 3 bases, there was a span of 16 bases. CDR1 is SQVTM, CDR2 ANQGSEA, per germline. The CDR3 loop reads CSALVWGDYEQYF. The CDR3 nucleotides are TGCAGCGCCCTCGTTTGGGGGGACTACGAGCAGTACTTC.

V gene TRBV30 combines with J gene TRBJ2-7; 11 positions agree with TRBD2. CDR1 and CDR2 (germline): GTSNPN, SVGIG (reference sequence). The CDR3 loop spans 17 amino acids. The V segment lost 0 bases and the J segment 4 bases; nucleotides outside the gene matches: 11. The CDR3: CAWSVVLGLAESYEQYF. As DNA, the CDR3 is TGTGCCTGGAGTGTAGTGTTGGGACTAGCGGAATCTTACGAGCAGTACTTC.

This chain joins TRBV7-2 and TRBJ2-7; 11 nucleotides line up with TRBD2. CDR1 and CDR2 from the germline V gene are SGHTA and FQGNSA. The CDR3 contains 15 residues. The V and J ends lost 5 bases and 3 bases, in that order; junction bases with no gene match: 6. CDR3: CASSGGGLAGYEQYF. In DNA form, the CDR3 reads TGTGCCAGCAGCGGAGGAGGACTAGCGGGCTACGAGCAGTACTTC.

The chain has TRBV25-1 and TRBJ2-3, with D uncertain. This CDR3 spans 12 amino acids. V was pared by 6 bases and J by 2 bases, with 6 bases between. Germline loops: CDR1 MGHDK, CDR2 SYGVNS. CDR3 sequence reads: CASRAVTDTQYF. CDR3 in DNA: TGTGCCAGCAGGGCAGTCACAGATACGCAGTATTTT.

V usage is TRBV5-1 and J usage is TRBJ2-3; 7 bases line up with TRBD1. J was trimmed by 3 bases and V by 6 bases; bases with no gene match: 4. Germline assignment: CDR1 SGHRS and CDR2 YFSETQ. This CDR3 is 13 amino acids long. The CDR3 DNA follows: TGCGCCAGCACCGACAGGGTTACAGATACGCAGTATTTT. Translating it yields CASTDRVTDTQYF.

This chain connects TRBV28 to TRBJ1-2, with D unresolved. The CDR3 is 13 residues long. Germline CDR1 MDHEN, CDR2 SYDVKM. V gave up 6 bases and J gave up 8 bases, with 16 bases separating them. The chain's CDR3 is CASRHGPGEGYTF. DNA for the CDR3: TGTGCCAGCAGACACGGTCCAGGTGAGGGCTACACCTTC.

This rearrangement joins TRBV5-1 to TRBJ1-4; 10 bases line up with TRBD1. CDR1 SGHRS and CDR2 YFSETQ come from the germline V gene. The CDR3 loop spans 16 amino acids. The ends lost 2 bases at V and 7 bases at J; junction bases unmatched: 8. The CDR3 loop reads CASSFSGQGWGEKLFF. The CDR3 nucleotides are TGCGCCAGCAGCTTTTCGGGACAGGGGTGGGGTGAAAAACTGTTTTTT.

The chain recombines TRBV6-4 with TRBJ1-5; TRBD1 aligns across 8 bases. V shed 4 bases and J 0 bases; nucleotides not matched to a gene: 11. Germline V gene sequence: CDR1 MRHNA, CDR2 SNTAGT. The CDR3 sequence is 18 residues long. CDR3 region: CASSGLDRGLDSNQPQHF. In DNA form, the CDR3 reads TGTGCCAGCAGTGGGCTCGACAGGGGACTTGATAGCAATCAGCCCCAGCATTTT.

This clone was seen just once. The rearrangement links TRBV27 to TRBJ2-7; perhaps TRBD2 as D (6 bases). The CDR3 is 15 amino acids. V dropped 3 bases and J dropped 0 bases, with 12 bases sitting between them. Per germline, CDR1 MNHEY and CDR2 SMNVEV (reference sequence). This CDR3 is CASSFSSASSYEQYF. CDR3 bases: TGTGCCAGCAGTTTTTCTAGCGCGAGCTCCTACGAGCAGTACTTC.

The chain has TRBV2 and TRBJ2-1; 15 bases match TRBD2. J was trimmed by 1 base and V by 8 bases; bases with no gene match: 6. CDR3 size: 17 residues. Germline values: CDR1 SNHLY, CDR2 FYNNEI. In DNA form, the CDR3 reads TGTGCCAGCCAGGGACTAGCGGGGGGATATTCCTACAATGAGCAGTTCTTC. Its protein is CASQGLAGGYSYNEQFF.

V is TRBV27 and J is TRBJ2-3; 9 nucleotides match TRBD1. CDR1 MNHEY and CDR2 SMNVEV come from the germline V gene (reference sequence). The CDR3 has 15 residues. After removal of 3 bases from V and 3 bases from J, the junction contained 4 bases not matched to a gene. Here the CDR3 DNA reads TGTGCCAGCAGTTTTGGAGGACAGGGGACAGATACGCAGTATTTT. It yields the protein CASSFGGQGTDTQYF.

The chain combines TRBV29-1 with TRBJ1-2; maybe TRBD1 (5 bases). The CDR3 contains 13 residues. Per germline, CDR1 SQVTM and CDR2 ANQGSEA. V gave up 8 bases and J gave up 8 bases, with 21 bases separating them. In nucleotides, the CDR3 is TGCAGCCACTCGACGGGGCCGGCGGGAGGCTACACCTTC. Translating it yields CSHSTGPAGGYTF.

The chain couples TRBV30 to TRBJ2-1; TRBD2 is a possible D gene (6 bases). CDR3 length: 13 residues. V was pared by 5 bases and J by 7 bases, with 15 bases between. Germline V gene lookup returns CDR1 GTSNPN and CDR2 SVGIG (reference sequence). CDR3 in DNA: TGTGCCTGGGGCGGTTTTCGGGGGAATGAGCAGTTCTTC. Translated: CAWGGFRGNEQFF.

The gene calls are TRBV11-2 and TRBJ1-4; D is perhaps TRBD1 (5 bases). CDR1 is SGHAT, CDR2 FQNNGV, per germline. V was pared by 0 bases and J by 4 bases, with 12 bases between. This CDR3 comprises 16 residues. The CDR3 here is CASSLDQGTNNEKLFF. Here the CDR3 DNA reads TGTGCCAGCAGCTTAGACCAAGGGACTAATAATGAAAAACTGTTTTTT.

The chain is built from TRBV10-3 and TRBJ1-1; 7 nucleotides match TRBD1. The CDR3 contains 13 residues. V lost 8 bases, J lost 2 bases, and 5 bases stayed unmatched. Germline CDR1 and CDR2: ENHRY and SYGVKD. CDR3 amino acids: CAIHRDSNTEAFF. In nucleotides, the CDR3 is TGTGCCATCCACCGGGACAGTAACACTGAAGCTTTCTTT.

This rearrangement joins TRBV6-5 to TRBJ2-2, with a weak D call TRBD2 (6 bases). Trimming cost V 1 base and J 4 bases, with 10 bases left between them. In germline, CDR1 is MNHEY, CDR2 SVGAGI. The CDR3 spans 15 residues. CDR3 DNA: TGTGCCAGCAGTTACTTGGGGACTCGCACCGGGGAGCTGTTTTTT. It codes for CASSYLGTRTGELFF.

Here the CDR3 reads CASSYNGQGRGGYTF. CDR3 coding DNA: TGTGCCAGCAGCTACAATGGACAGGGGAGAGGTGGCTACACCTTC. The rearrangement joins TRBV11-2 to TRBJ1-2; 9 bases line up with TRBD1. This CDR3 has 15 residues. Germline V lookup: CDR1 SGHAT, CDR2 FQNNGV. The V segment lost 4 bases and the J segment 7 bases; nucleotides outside the gene matches: 10.

This clone came up a few times. The gene calls are TRBV29-1 and TRBJ1-1; D unresolved. V was trimmed by 2 bases and J by 10 bases, leaving 11 bases between them. The CDR3 consists of 11 residues. The germline V gene encodes CDR1 SQVTM and CDR2 ANQGSEA. The CDR3 DNA is TGCAGCGTTGAATTTGGCGGGAGAGCTTTCTTT. Its translation is CSVEFGGRAFF.

The CDR3 loop is CASSSSRTSGSYEQYF. The DNA for the CDR3 is TGTGCCAGCAGCTCCTCTAGGACTAGCGGCTCCTACGAGCAGTACTTC. The chain combines TRBV7-2 with TRBJ2-7, with 10 positions matching TRBD2. V lost 4 bases and J lost 0; bases outside the gene matches: 6. The germline V gene encodes CDR1 SGHTA and CDR2 FQGNSA. The CDR3 contains 16 residues.